The clone carrying this T cell receptor (beta chain) was seen just once. Germline lookup yields CDR1 SGDLS and CDR2 YYNGEE. The V and J ends lost 4 bases and 2 bases, in that order; junction bases with no gene match: 3. The CDR3 is 15 residues long. Produced via immunoSEQ multiplex PCR; TCRdb's table is partial and in-frame only. The sample holds roughly 220,000 clones, around 86% seen once. The sample comes from a study of blood T cell repertoires in COVID-19. V gene TRBV9 combines with J gene TRBJ2-1; 10 positions agree with TRBD1. The sequence was collected from a woman between 50 and 59 years old with COVID-19, enrolled during active disease. The specimen sequenced was peripheral blood. CDR3 sequence (DNA): TGTGCCAGCAGCCGGGGGACAGGGGCCTACAATGAGCAGTTCTTC. It codes for CASSRGTGAYNEQFF.